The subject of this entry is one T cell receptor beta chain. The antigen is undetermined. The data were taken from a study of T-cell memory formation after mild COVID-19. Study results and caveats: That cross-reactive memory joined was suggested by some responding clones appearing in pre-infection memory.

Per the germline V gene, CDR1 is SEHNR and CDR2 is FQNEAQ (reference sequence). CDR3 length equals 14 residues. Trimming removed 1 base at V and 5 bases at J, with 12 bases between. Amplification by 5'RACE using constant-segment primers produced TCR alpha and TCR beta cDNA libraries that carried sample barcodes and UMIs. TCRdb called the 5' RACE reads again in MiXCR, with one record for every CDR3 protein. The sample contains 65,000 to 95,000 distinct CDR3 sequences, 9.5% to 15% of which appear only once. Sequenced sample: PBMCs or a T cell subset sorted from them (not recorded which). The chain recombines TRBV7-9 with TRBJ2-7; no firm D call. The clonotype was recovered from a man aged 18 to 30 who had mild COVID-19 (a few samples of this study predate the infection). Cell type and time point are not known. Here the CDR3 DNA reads TGTGCCAGCAGCTTAGACTCGGGTATGAACGAGCAGTACTTC. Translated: CASSLDSGMNEQYF.